This T cell receptor beta chain was sequenced in a study of blood T cell repertoires in COVID-19. Whole-study context: Collection of acute and convalescent COVID-19 samples took place in the United States, Italy and Spain. The cDNA or gDNA used as material had been derived from T cells, B-cell-depleted T cells, or PBMCs.

The V segment lost 7 bases and the J segment 7 bases; nucleotides outside the gene matches: 7. From germline, CDR1 is KGHDR and CDR2 SFDVKD. This CDR3 spans 15 amino acids. Authors' analysis steps: Using reference gene primer amplification, nucleated cell counts were estimated. The table came from immunoSEQ multiplex PCR; TCRdb's copy has only in-frame clones and leaves some out. V and J calls and clone size are as listed in that table; D and trimming were resolved from the DNA. Altogether tens of thousands of clones are present, around 79% being singletons, with the ten largest covering less than 20%. In this sample, this clone turned up once.

Sequencing input: peripheral blood. The chain links TRBV24-1 to TRBJ2-1, with TRBD1 matching over 12 bases. The sequence was collected from a woman aged 45-60 years with active or convalescent COVID-19. This chain's CDR3 is CATREGQGAFNEQFF. The CDR3 coding sequence is TGTGCCACCAGGGAGGGACAGGGGGCTTTTAATGAGCAGTTCTTC.